This is a list of T cell receptor beta chains from one sample in a study of shared clonotypes between healthy human individuals. This table comes from immunoSEQ multiplex PCR, and its TCRdb copy is limited to in-frame clones, with some not included. The sample lists approximately 1,500,000 clones, roughly 96% occurring once. Input material: naive CD4+ T cells sorted from blood. These receptors were obtained from a man younger than 45 in good health. The CDR3 runs from the conserved cysteine through the conserved F or W. Part of the rows lack a size; the others show once, few, many or a class for expanded clones.

>TRBV5-1|TRBJ2-2|once
CASSLERTSGSLGNTGELFF
>TRBV28|TRBJ2-7|-
CASSLPGQGISYEQYF
>TRBV28|TRBJ1-1|-
CASTGGFLMNTEAFF
>TRBV9|TRBJ2-3|-
CASSVRGTSVTDTQYF
>TRBV19|TRBJ2-7|-
CASSVLGEQYF
>TRBV18|TRBJ2-4|-
CASSPGTGNIQYF
>TRBV2|TRBJ1-5|-
CASTQGARSQPQHF
>TRBV18|TRBJ1-3|-
CASSPPGQGAGNTIYF
>TRBV18|TRBJ2-6|-
CASSSTGAGANVLTF
>TRBV5-4|TRBJ2-2|-
CASTPGADANTGELFF
>TRBV10-1|TRBJ2-4|-
CASSESRGWDIQYF
>TRBV28|TRBJ2-7|-
CASSSLAGGPYEQYF
>TRBV7-3|TRBJ2-1|-
CASSQPGSHEQFF
>TRBV10-3|TRBJ2-3|-
CATRDRPDTDTQYF
>TRBV6-5|TRBJ2-7|-
CASSSSGTSYEQYF
>TRBV5-1|TRBJ2-4|-
CASSSGLAGYNAKNIQYF
>TRBV18|TRBJ1-1|-
CASSPDRVTRMNTEAFF
>TRBV6-1|TRBJ1-5|-
CASSEAGGRAQPQHF
>TRBV7-9|TRBJ1-2|few
CASSSLGQAGGYGYTF
>TRBV18|TRBJ2-1|-
CASSPGLYNEQFF
>TRBV4-3|TRBJ2-1|-
CASSQVRIDPYNEQFF
>TRBV11-2|TRBJ2-3|-
CASSFDRLGTDTQYF
>TRBV28|TRBJ2-7|-
CASKPAGYSYEQYF
>TRBV11-1|TRBJ2-5|-
CASSFEGVWGETQYF
>TRBV15|TRBJ2-7|-
CATSRGTGTYEQYF
>TRBV28|TRBJ2-2|-
CASSLYWGGSIGELFF
>TRBV28|TRBJ2-7|-
CASGLMGESSYEQYF
>TRBV5-6|TRBJ2-7|-
CASSLDRPGEQYF
>TRBV11-3|TRBJ2-3|-
CASSLSPSTDTQYF
>TRBV5-1|TRBJ2-3|-
CASSPNPGTGYTDTQYF
>TRBV28|TRBJ2-3|-
CASSQGTSGTADTQYF
>TRBV25-1|TRBJ1-2|-
CASSESTSRNYGYTF
>TRBV11-2|TRBJ2-7|-
CASSLGELVPRYEQYF
>TRBV12-5|TRBJ2-3|-
CASASGHATSTDTQYF
>TRBV6-5|TRBJ2-7|once
CASSYSGLAGEMYF
>TRBV29-1|TRBJ2-2|-
CSVVSKKNTGELFF
>TRBV5-1|TRBJ2-5|-
CASSLAGTVVETQYF
>TRBV5-4|TRBJ2-3|-
CASSLPQGADTQYF
>TRBV18|TRBJ2-1|once
CASSYGSHSYNEQFF
>TRBV2|TRBJ2-2|-
CASNHGDVTGELFF
>TRBV10-1|TRBJ2-7|-
CASSPRTLAGSYEQYF
>TRBV15|TRBJ2-3|-
CATSSYSAGPTDTQYF